This T cell receptor (beta chain) is drawn from a study of blood T cell repertoires in COVID-19. Study-level background: Sources were T cells, B-cell-depleted T cells, or PBMCs; the material itself was cDNA or gDNA.

Germline loops: CDR1 MNHEY, CDR2 SMNVEV (reference sequence). This CDR3 is 17 amino acids long. Between the trimmed V and J ends, which lost 1 base and 0 bases, there was a span of 13 bases. TCRdb's table, derived via immunoSEQ multiplex PCR, lists solely in-frame clones and lacks some. Of about 55,000 clones in the sample, just over 90% were seen once. The chain is built from TRBV27 and TRBJ2-4; maybe TRBD1 (5 bases). The TCR sequence derives from a man aged 40-50 years with acute or convalescent COVID-19. Sample: peripheral blood. For the CDR3, the DNA is TGTGCCAGCAGTTTATATCCCAGGGTAGGAGCCAAAAACATTCAGTACTTC. It codes for CASSLYPRVGAKNIQYF.